The 11 T cell receptor beta chains below all came from one sample that was sequenced in a study of cytomegalovirus exposure and HLA in healthy donors. 13 Jbeta primers and 60 Vbeta primers were used for the PCR. Using immunoSEQ multiplex PCR, the repertoire was profiled, and TCRdb retains in-frame clones only, with some absent. The data hold around 170,000 clones, with 84% observed a single time. Sequences were obtained from PBMCs. The receptors shown here come from a boy younger than 10 in good health and CMV-seronegative.

The gene calls are TRBV5-6 and TRBJ2-7, with 9 positions matching TRBD1. CDR3 size: 17 residues. Germline CDR1 SGHDT, CDR2 YYEEEE. Germline trimming cut 6 bases from V and 5 bases from J; bases unmatched to any gene: 18. CDR3 sequence (DNA): TGTGCCAGCATCCAAAGGGCTACAGGGGGCTTCCTAGACGAGCAGTACTTC. Translated: CASIQRATGGFLDEQYF.

The chain uses TRBV5-4 and TRBJ1-2; 8 positions agree with TRBD1. Germline assignment: CDR1 SGHNT and CDR2 YYREEE (reference sequence). V shed 5 bases, J shed 4 bases, and the junction held 22 bases outside the gene matches. The CDR3 length is 19 residues. CDR3 loop: CASRRQGQALPTGSYGYTF. The CDR3 region has the DNA TGTGCCAGCAGGCGACAGGGGCAGGCCCTACCAACGGGTTCCTATGGCTACACCTTC.

The chain carries TRBV7-9 and TRBJ1-3; the D is unclear. The CDR3 has 17 amino acids. V lost 2 bases and J lost 0, with 14 bases in between. Germline assignment: CDR1 SEHNR and CDR2 FQNEAQ (reference sequence). The CDR3 protein is CASSLIPDGISGNTIYF. The CDR3 nucleotides are TGTGCCAGCAGCTTAATCCCCGACGGGATCTCTGGAAACACCATATATTTT.

This chain connects TRBV28 to TRBJ2-2; no definite D call. CDR3 length: 15 amino acids. Trimming removed 2 bases at V and 0 bases at J, with 7 bases between. Germline assignment: CDR1 MDHEN and CDR2 SYDVKM. This chain's CDR3 is CASSLVSANTGELFF. The CDR3 nucleotides read TGTGCCAGCAGTTTAGTCTCCGCGAACACCGGGGAGCTGTTTTTT.

This clone was picked up a small number of times. The gene calls are TRBV5-6 and TRBJ2-1; TRBD2 matches at 10 bases. The CDR3 runs to 16 residues. Germline V CDR1 and CDR2: SGHDT, YYEEEE. Trimming took 2 bases from V and 5 from J; bases not matched to a gene: 7. This chain's CDR3 is CASSFVSSGSDNEQFF. CDR3 in DNA: TGTGCCAGCAGCTTTGTATCTAGCGGGAGTGACAATGAGCAGTTCTTC.

The CDR3 coding sequence is TGTGCCAGCAGCTCCAATTGGGTAGCGGGAGTCGCAGATACGCAGTATTTT. It codes for CASSSNWVAGVADTQYF. The gene calls are TRBV5-6 and TRBJ2-3; 9 bases are a match to TRBD2. J gave up 4 bases and V 3 bases, and 12 bases lay outside the gene matches. Germline assignment: CDR1 SGHDT and CDR2 YYEEEE. The CDR3 totals 17 residues.

Comments on this clone: In the same sample, other DNA sequences code for this CDR3. This chain links TRBV9 with TRBJ1-2; the match to TRBD1 covers 12 bases. Germline V gene sequence: CDR1 SGDLS, CDR2 YYNGEE. The CDR3 totals 15 residues. Losses at the gene ends were 2 bases for V and 6 bases for J; bases not matched to a gene: 5. The CDR3 bases are TGTGCCAGCAGCGTCACTGGGACAGGGGGCGATGGCTACACCTTC. This encodes CASSVTGTGGDGYTF.

The chain recombines TRBV19 with TRBJ2-1; TRBD1 is a possible D gene (5 bases). The CDR3 extends over 15 amino acids. The V gene's germline CDR1 is LNHDA and CDR2 SQIVND (reference sequence). Trimming removed 8 bases at V and 1 base at J, with 15 bases between. CDR3 bases: TGTGCCAGTCTAACCAGGGTGGGATCCTACAATGAGCAGTTCTTC. It specifies CASLTRVGSYNEQFF.

The chain couples TRBV6-5 to TRBJ1-3; D may be TRBD1 (5 bases). This CDR3 is built from 15 residues. V lost 5 bases and J lost 0, with 11 bases in between. From germline, CDR1 is MNHEY and CDR2 SVGAGI. The chain's CDR3 is CASSTRQSSGNTIYF. The DNA for the CDR3 is TGTGCCAGCAGTACTCGACAGTCCTCTGGAAACACCATATATTTT.

A single count supports this clone. The chain couples TRBV27 to TRBJ2-2; D remains ambiguous. V was cut by 11 bases and J by 3 bases, with 10 bases left in between. Germline lookup yields CDR1 MNHEY and CDR2 SMNVEV (reference sequence). There are 12 residues in the CDR3. CDR3 sequence (DNA): TGTGCCTGTCGACTGGACACCGGGGAGCTGTTTTTT. Residues: CACRLDTGELFF.

The V gene is TRBV19, the J gene TRBJ1-1; the D gene is possibly TRBD1 (5 bases). CDR3 length: 16 amino acids. V lost 5 bases and J 3 bases, leaving 19 bases between the germline ends. The germline gives CDR1 LNHDA, CDR2 SQIVND (reference sequence). The CDR3 sequence is CASSDPGRGKDTEAFF. The CDR3, as DNA: TGTGCCAGTAGTGACCCGGGTCGGGGGAAAGACACTGAAGCTTTCTTT.